These 8 T cell receptor beta chains share one sample of origin, sequenced in a study of vaccination and CD4 T cells after COVID-19. These receptors have no known antigen. The Oncomine TCR Beta short-read assay sequenced DNA from cultured CD4+ T cells. TCRdb re-called the PCR reads through MiXCR, storing one row per CDR3 protein. The sample includes some 10,000 distinct CDR3 sequences, around 75% of them seen just once. Sample treatment: roughly 11-day PBMC culture with coronavirus spike peptide pools or control peptides (ViraFEST assay). The material sequenced was CD4+ T cells from blood, cultured in vitro. The receptor set was obtained from a human donor who had recovered from COVID-19.

The rearrangement joins TRBV28 to TRBJ2-3; TRBD2 matches at 9 bases. The germline V gene has CDR1 MDHEN and CDR2 SYDVKM. The J segment lost 1 base and the V segment lost 2 bases, leaving 1 base of the junction unmatched. The CDR3 is made up of 15 amino acids. DNA for the CDR3: TGTGCCAGCAGTTTAGCGGGAGGGGGCACAGATACGCAGTATTTT. Translation: CASSLAGGGTDTQYF.

The rearrangement joins TRBV20-1 to TRBJ1-5; D call uncertain. Germline values: CDR1 DFQATT, CDR2 SNEGSKA (reference sequence). The V and J ends lost 2 bases and 1 base respectively, with 3 bases between them. This CDR3 spans 12 amino acids. The CDR3, as DNA: TGCAGTGCTAGAAACAGCAATCAGCCCCAGCATTTT. It is translated as CSARNSNQPQHF.

V and J are TRBV7-6 and TRBJ1-2; 9 bases line up with TRBD1. The CDR3 extends over 15 amino acids. Germline CDR1 SGHVS, CDR2 FNYEAQ. V was pared by 5 bases and J by 1 base, with 5 bases of the junction left unmatched. Here the CDR3 DNA reads TGTGCCAGCAGCCCACAGGGGGCCCTTAACTATGGCTACACCTTC. It encodes CASSPQGALNYGYTF.

The chain uses TRBV6-1 and TRBJ2-5; 8 bases are a match to TRBD1. The CDR3 is 14 residues long. CDR1 and CDR2 (germline): MNHNS, SASEGT. V lost 8 bases, J lost 5 bases, and 10 bases stayed unmatched. CDR3 coding DNA: TGTGCCAGCTCGATTTCCAGGGGGCAGGAGACCCAGTACTTC. The encoded protein is CASSISRGQETQYF.

The chain joins TRBV7-6 to TRBJ1-2; TRBD1 matches 8 bases. V lost 1 base, J lost 4 bases, and 8 bases stayed unmatched. The CDR3 is made up of 16 amino acids. Germline V gene data show CDR1 as SGHVS and CDR2 as FNYEAQ. CDR3 sequence (DNA): TGTGCCAGCAGCTTAGGGGCCGGGACAGGCCCCTATGGCTACACCTTC. Amino acid sequence: CASSLGAGTGPYGYTF.

The rearrangement uses TRBV29-1 and TRBJ1-2; no firm D call. The CDR3 is 17 amino acids. Germline CDR1 SQVTM, CDR2 ANQGSEA. With 4 bases removed from V and 2 bases from J, the gap between germline ends came to 23 bases. The CDR3 DNA follows: TGCAGCGTTGCTTTTCTTGTTGAGACCCGCTGGAACTATGGCTACACCTTC. Translated: CSVAFLVETRWNYGYTF.

This rearrangement joins TRBV7-2 to TRBJ2-5; the D gene is possibly TRBD1 (6 bases). Germline-derived CDR1 and CDR2 are SGHTA and FQGNSA. V gave up 4 bases and J gave up 5 bases, with 17 bases separating them. The CDR3 length is 15 residues. For the CDR3, the DNA is TGTGCCAGCAGCTACCGAATCAGGGGCGGGGAGACCCAGTACTTC. Protein product: CASSYRIRGGETQYF.

This chain uses TRBV28 with TRBJ1-6, with 7 bases that match TRBD1. CDR1 and CDR2 from the germline V gene are MDHEN and SYDVKM. CDR3 length: 15 residues. The J segment lost 5 bases and the V segment lost 4 bases, leaving 5 bases of the junction unmatched. This chain's CDR3 is CASSYPGQNNSPLHF. CDR3 in DNA: TGTGCCAGCAGTTACCCGGGACAGAATAATTCACCCCTCCACTTT.